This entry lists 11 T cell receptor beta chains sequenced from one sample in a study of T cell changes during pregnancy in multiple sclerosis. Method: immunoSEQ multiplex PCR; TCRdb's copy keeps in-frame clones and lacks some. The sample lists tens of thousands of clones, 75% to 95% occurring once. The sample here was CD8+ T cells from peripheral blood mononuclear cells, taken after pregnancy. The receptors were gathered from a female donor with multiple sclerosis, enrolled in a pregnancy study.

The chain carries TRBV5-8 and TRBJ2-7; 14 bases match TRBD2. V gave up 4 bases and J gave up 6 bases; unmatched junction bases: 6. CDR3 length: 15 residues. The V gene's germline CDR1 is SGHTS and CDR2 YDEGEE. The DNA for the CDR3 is TGTGCCAGCAGCCCGGGGACTAGCGGGAGTTCCGAGCAGTACTTC. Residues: CASSPGTSGSSEQYF.

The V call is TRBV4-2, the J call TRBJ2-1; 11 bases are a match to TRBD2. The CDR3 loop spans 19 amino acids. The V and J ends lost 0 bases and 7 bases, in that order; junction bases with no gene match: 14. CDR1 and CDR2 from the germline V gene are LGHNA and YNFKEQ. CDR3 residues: CASSQEGGIAGGPLNEQFF. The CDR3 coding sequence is TGTGCCAGCAGCCAAGAGGGGGGGATAGCGGGAGGGCCCCTTAATGAGCAGTTCTTC.

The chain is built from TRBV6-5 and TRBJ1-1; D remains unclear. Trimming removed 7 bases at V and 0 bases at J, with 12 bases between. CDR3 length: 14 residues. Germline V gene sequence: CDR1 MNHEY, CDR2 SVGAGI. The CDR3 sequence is CASMETEMNTEAFF. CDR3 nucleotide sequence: TGTGCCAGCATGGAGACGGAAATGAACACTGAAGCTTTCTTT.

CDR3 residues: CASSVRQGVMGNQPQHF. The CDR3 coding sequence is TGTGCCAGCAGCGTGAGACAGGGCGTGATGGGCAATCAGCCCCAGCATTTT. The chain has TRBV5-5 and TRBJ1-5, with TRBD1 matching over 7 bases. Germline CDR1 SGHKS, CDR2 YYEKEE (reference sequence). Trimming cost V 4 bases and J 2 bases; bases outside gene matches: 12. The CDR3 runs to 17 residues.

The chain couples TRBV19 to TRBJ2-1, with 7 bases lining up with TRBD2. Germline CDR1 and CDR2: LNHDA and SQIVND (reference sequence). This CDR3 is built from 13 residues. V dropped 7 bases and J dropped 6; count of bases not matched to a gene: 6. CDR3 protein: CASTPWEGNEQFF. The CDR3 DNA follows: TGTGCCAGTACACCATGGGAGGGCAATGAGCAGTTCTTC.

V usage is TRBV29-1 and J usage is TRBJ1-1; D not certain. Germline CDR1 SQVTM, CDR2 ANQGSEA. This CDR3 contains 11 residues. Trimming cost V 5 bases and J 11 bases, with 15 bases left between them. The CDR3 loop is CSVRAPGGAFF. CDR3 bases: TGCAGCGTTCGGGCCCCCGGCGGGGCTTTCTTT.

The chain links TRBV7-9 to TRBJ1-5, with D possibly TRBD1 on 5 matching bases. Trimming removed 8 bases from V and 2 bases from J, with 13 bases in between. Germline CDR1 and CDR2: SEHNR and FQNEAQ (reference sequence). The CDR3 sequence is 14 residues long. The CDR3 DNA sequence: TGTGCCAGCGCTCGGGGGGGTCGCAATCAGCCCCAGCATTTT. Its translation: CASARGGRNQPQHF. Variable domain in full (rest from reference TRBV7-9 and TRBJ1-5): DTGVSQNPRHKITKRGQNVTFRCDPISEHNRLYWYRQTLGQGPEFLTYFQNEAQLEKSRLLSDRFSAERPKGSFSTLEIQRTEQGDSAMYLCASARGGRNQPQHFGDGTRLSIL.

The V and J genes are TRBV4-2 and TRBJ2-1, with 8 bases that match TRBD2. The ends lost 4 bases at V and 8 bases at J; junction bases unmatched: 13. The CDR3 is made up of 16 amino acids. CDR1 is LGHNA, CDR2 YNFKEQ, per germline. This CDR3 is CASSPSVAGGSHEQFF. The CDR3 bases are TGTGCCAGCAGCCCTTCTGTCGCGGGGGGATCCCATGAGCAGTTCTTC.

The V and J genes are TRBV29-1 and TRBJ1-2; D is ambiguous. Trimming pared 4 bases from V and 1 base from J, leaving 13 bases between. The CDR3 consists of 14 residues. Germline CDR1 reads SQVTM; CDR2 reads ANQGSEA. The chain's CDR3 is CSVVRHEGNYGYTF. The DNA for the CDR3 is TGCAGCGTTGTACGGCACGAGGGTAACTATGGCTACACCTTC. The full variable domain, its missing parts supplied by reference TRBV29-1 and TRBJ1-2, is SAVISQKPSRDICQRGTSLTIQCQVDSQVTMMFWYRQQPGQSLTLIATANQGSEATYESGFVIDKFPISRPNLTFSTLTVSNMSPEDSSIYLCSVVRHEGNYGYTFGSGTRLTVV.

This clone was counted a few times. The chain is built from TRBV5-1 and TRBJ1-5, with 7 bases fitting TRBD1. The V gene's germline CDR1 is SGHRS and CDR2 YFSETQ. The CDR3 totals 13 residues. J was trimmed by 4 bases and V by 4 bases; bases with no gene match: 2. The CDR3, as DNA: TGCGCCAGCAGCATGACAGGGAATCAGCCCCAGCATTTT. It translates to CASSMTGNQPQHF.

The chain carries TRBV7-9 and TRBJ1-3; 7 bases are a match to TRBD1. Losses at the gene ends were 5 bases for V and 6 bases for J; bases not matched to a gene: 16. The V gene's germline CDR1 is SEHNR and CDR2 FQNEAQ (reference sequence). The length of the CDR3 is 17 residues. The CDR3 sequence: CASSRGPPRGMANTIYF. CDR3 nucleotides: TGTGCCAGCAGCCGGGGCCCACCCAGGGGGATGGCAAACACCATATATTTT.